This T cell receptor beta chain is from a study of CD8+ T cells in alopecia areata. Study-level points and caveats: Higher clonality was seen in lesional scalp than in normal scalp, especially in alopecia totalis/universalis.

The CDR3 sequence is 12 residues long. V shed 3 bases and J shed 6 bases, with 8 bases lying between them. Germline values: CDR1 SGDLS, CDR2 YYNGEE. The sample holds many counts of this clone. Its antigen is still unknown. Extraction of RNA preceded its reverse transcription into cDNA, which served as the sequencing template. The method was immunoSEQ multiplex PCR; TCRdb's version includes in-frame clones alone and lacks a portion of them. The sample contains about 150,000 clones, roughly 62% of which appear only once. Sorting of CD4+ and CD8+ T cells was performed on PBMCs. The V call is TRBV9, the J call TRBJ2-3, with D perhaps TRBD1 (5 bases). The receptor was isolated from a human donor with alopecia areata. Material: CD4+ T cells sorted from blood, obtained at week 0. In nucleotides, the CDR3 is TGTGCCAGCAGCGGGGGCGGCGATACGCAGTATTTT. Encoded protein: CASSGGGDTQYF.